The rows below give T cell receptor beta chains drawn from one sample of a study of shared clonotypes between healthy human individuals. Clones were sequenced by immunoSEQ multiplex PCR, and TCRdb holds only the in-frame ones, with some missing. The data contain 2 million to 3 million clones, 93% of them seen just once; the ten biggest clones take up 0.36%. The source material was naive CD4+ T cells from PBMCs. The receptor set was obtained from a man younger than 35 in good health. Some clones in this sample may be carry-over from other donors' samples. CDR3s include the opening cysteine and the closing phenylalanine or tryptophan. A D gene is named only where the DNA matches it firmly. A row's size may be missing; if present it is once, few, many or a size class.

v_call	j_call	d_call	clone_size	cdr3_aa	cdr3_nt
TRBV4-3	TRBJ2-5	.	.	CASSQRPGSGETQYF	TGCGCCAGCAGCCAAAGACCCGGGTCGGGAGAGACCCAGTACTTC
TRBV7-9	TRBJ1-1	.	.	CASSLQGSSTEAFF	TGTGCCAGCAGCTTACAGGGGAGCAGCACTGAAGCTTTCTTT
TRBV7-2	TRBJ2-1	.	.	CAGGSSYNEQFF	TGTGCCGGGGGGAGCTCCTACAATGAGCAGTTCTTC
TRBV5-5	TRBJ1-5	TRBD1	.	CASSRQGQSNQPQHF	TGTGCCAGCAGCCGACAGGGGCAGAGCAATCAGCCCCAGCATTTT
TRBV9	TRBJ1-4	TRBD1	.	CASSVGQGVNEKLFF	TGTGCCAGCAGCGTGGGACAGGGAGTTAATGAAAAACTGTTTTTT
TRBV20-1	TRBJ2-1	.	.	CSASSQPEQFF	TGCAGTGCTAGTAGTCAGCCTGAGCAGTTCTTC
TRBV5-1	TRBJ2-2	.	once	CASSLESATGELFF	TGCGCCAGCAGCTTGGAATCGGCCACCGGGGAGCTGTTTTTT
TRBV6-1	TRBJ2-5	.	.	CASSGETQYF	TGTGCCAGCAGTGGGGAGACCCAGTACTTC
TRBV5-1	TRBJ2-7	.	once	CASSLISGSYEQYF	TGCGCCAGCAGCTTGATTAGCGGCTCCTACGAGCAGTACTTC
TRBV7-8	TRBJ2-7	.	once	CASSLAVALGEQYF	TGTGCCAGCAGCTTAGCGGTTGCGCTCGGCGAGCAGTACTTC
TRBV19	TRBJ2-1	.	.	CASGRRVYQYNEQFF	TGTGCCTCCGGACGTCGGGTTTATCAATACAATGAGCAGTTCTTC
TRBV28	TRBJ2-7	.	.	CASSSRGGDPYEQYF	TGTGCCAGCAGTTCGAGGGGAGGCGACCCCTACGAGCAGTACTTC
TRBV4-2	TRBJ2-5	.	.	CASSQDAWGRETQYF	TGTGCCAGCAGCCAAGACGCCTGGGGACGGGAGACCCAGTACTTC
TRBV6-6	TRBJ1-4	TRBD1	.	CASSYGQGVNEKLFF	TGTGCCAGCAGTTACGGGCAGGGGGTTAATGAAAAACTGTTTTTT
TRBV29-1	TRBJ2-6	.	.	CSALRRFSGANVLTF	TGCAGCGCACTCCGACGGTTCTCTGGGGCCAACGTCCTGACTTTC
TRBV2	TRBJ1-4	TRBD1	.	CASSEVGTGGRKLFF	TGTGCCAGCAGTGAAGTGGGGACAGGGGGAAGAAAACTGTTTTTT
TRBV5-1	TRBJ2-7	TRBD1	.	CASSPTGGSYEQYF	TGCGCCAGCAGCCCGACAGGGGGATCCTACGAGCAGTACTTC
TRBV5-1	TRBJ1-2	TRBD1	.	CASSLATPGQGAGTF	TGCGCCAGCAGCTTGGCCACCCCGGGACAGGGGGCGGGCACCTTC
TRBV9	TRBJ1-5	.	.	CASSPSGTLADQPQHF	TGTGCCAGCAGCCCCTCCGGGACTCTTGCCGACCAGCCCCAGCATTTT
TRBV7-2	TRBJ1-1	.	.	CASSLARENTEAFF	TGTGCCAGCAGCTTAGCCAGGGAGAACACTGAAGCTTTCTTT
TRBV27	TRBJ1-1	.	.	CASSFTRGSTEAFF	TGTGCCAGCAGTTTTACCAGGGGATCGACTGAAGCTTTCTTT
TRBV28	TRBJ2-1	TRBD2	.	CASSPLAGVGSDEQFF	TGTGCCAGCAGTCCTCTAGCGGGAGTAGGTAGCGATGAGCAGTTCTTC
TRBV19	TRBJ1-5	.	.	CASNRRESNQPQHF	TGTGCCAGTAACCGCAGGGAGAGCAATCAGCCCCAGCATTTT